Listed below are T cell receptor beta chains from one sample, sequenced in a study of CD8 T cells in ankylosing spondylitis. From the 5' RACE reads, TCRdb called clonotypes with MiXCR, one entry per CDR3 protein. The sample has hundreds of thousands of distinct CDR3 sequences, less than 25% seen once. Source material: blood, either unsorted or a sorted T cell fraction (not recorded which). These receptors all come from a female donor with ankylosing spondylitis or in good health (not recorded which). Both conserved end residues are part of each CDR3. The order of the fields is CDR3 protein, CDR3 DNA, clone size, D gene, V gene, J gene. A D gene is named only where the DNA matches it firmly. Clone size is stated in some rows and not others, as once, few, many or a class when expanded.

cdr3_aa: CSATPGTGVSEQYF
cdr3_nt: TGCAGTGCTACCCCCGGGACAGGGGTGAGCGAGCAGTACTTC
clone_size: few
d_call: TRBD1
v_call: TRBV20-1
j_call: TRBJ2-7

cdr3_aa: CSAYKRGNQPQHF
cdr3_nt: TGCAGTGCGTACAAACGAGGAAATCAGCCCCAGCATTTT
clone_size: -
d_call: -
v_call: TRBV20-1
j_call: TRBJ1-5

cdr3_aa: CASLEDSEAFF
cdr3_nt: TGTGCCAGCTTAGAGGACTCTGAAGCTTTCTTT
clone_size: many
d_call: -
v_call: TRBV12-3/TRBV12-4
j_call: TRBJ1-1

cdr3_aa: CASSFTTGTDSYEQYF
cdr3_nt: TGTGCCAGCAGTTTCACCACCGGGACAGACTCCTACGAGCAGTACTTC
clone_size: -
d_call: TRBD1
v_call: TRBV27
j_call: TRBJ2-7

cdr3_aa: CATAPGITFSYEQYF
cdr3_nt: TGTGCCACAGCCCCAGGGATCACATTTTCCTACGAGCAGTACTTC
clone_size: -
d_call: -
v_call: TRBV10-3
j_call: TRBJ2-7

cdr3_aa: CASSIPAGGINEQYF
cdr3_nt: TGTGCCAGCAGCATTCCCGCGGGAGGGATTAACGAGCAGTACTTC
clone_size: few
d_call: TRBD2
v_call: TRBV7-8
j_call: TRBJ2-7

cdr3_aa: CAISPVVGELFF
cdr3_nt: TGTGCCATCAGTCCGGTCGTCGGGGAGCTGTTTTTT
clone_size: -
d_call: -
v_call: TRBV10-3
j_call: TRBJ2-2

cdr3_aa: CASSATGGREGPPYNEQFF
cdr3_nt: TGTGCCAGCAGTGCGACAGGGGGCCGGGAGGGCCCCCCCTACAATGAGCAGTTCTTC
clone_size: -
d_call: TRBD1
v_call: TRBV25-1
j_call: TRBJ2-1

cdr3_aa: CASSFTGALEVGNEQYF
cdr3_nt: TGCGCCAGCAGCTTCACAGGGGCTCTCGAAGTGGGAAACGAGCAGTACTTC
clone_size: -
d_call: TRBD1
v_call: TRBV5-1
j_call: TRBJ2-7

cdr3_aa: CSALHWEAFF
cdr3_nt: TGCAGTGCCCTTCATTGGGAAGCTTTCTTT
clone_size: few
d_call: -
v_call: TRBV20-1
j_call: TRBJ1-1

cdr3_aa: CATSEYLGTSGPFSYNEQFF
cdr3_nt: TGTGCCACCAGCGAGTACCTCGGGACTAGCGGGCCCTTCTCCTACAATGAGCAGTTCTTC
clone_size: -
d_call: TRBD2
v_call: TRBV15
j_call: TRBJ2-1

cdr3_aa: CASGALAYEQYF
cdr3_nt: TGTGCCAGCGGCGCCCTAGCCTACGAGCAGTACTTC
clone_size: few
d_call: -
v_call: TRBV7-2
j_call: TRBJ2-7

cdr3_aa: CASSHQTGDQETQYF
cdr3_nt: TGCGCCAGCAGCCACCAGACAGGGGACCAAGAGACCCAGTACTTC
clone_size: -
d_call: TRBD1
v_call: TRBV4-3
j_call: TRBJ2-5

cdr3_aa: CSARTDRTEAFF
cdr3_nt: TGCAGTGCCAGGACAGATAGAACTGAAGCTTTCTTT
clone_size: few
d_call: -
v_call: TRBV20-1
j_call: TRBJ1-1

cdr3_aa: CASSLAQGHPGETQYF
cdr3_nt: TGTGCCAGCAGCTTAGCGCAAGGACACCCGGGGGAGACCCAGTACTTC
clone_size: -
d_call: -
v_call: TRBV7-8
j_call: TRBJ2-5

cdr3_aa: CASSQVGGGSYTF
cdr3_nt: TGCGCCAGCAGCCAAGTCGGAGGAGGGAGCTACACCTTC
clone_size: -
d_call: -
v_call: TRBV4-1
j_call: TRBJ1-2

cdr3_aa: CSVVAGETQYF
cdr3_nt: TGCAGCGTTGTGGCGGGAGAGACCCAGTACTTC
clone_size: many
d_call: -
v_call: TRBV29-1
j_call: TRBJ2-5

cdr3_aa: CSVYVGGRDMNSNQPQHF
cdr3_nt: TGCAGCGTTTACGTAGGGGGGCGAGATATGAATAGCAATCAGCCCCAGCATTTT
clone_size: few
d_call: -
v_call: TRBV29-1
j_call: TRBJ1-5

cdr3_aa: CASSSLTGAYNEQFF
cdr3_nt: TGTGCCAGCAGCTCCCTAACGGGAGCTTACAATGAGCAGTTCTTC
clone_size: -
d_call: -
v_call: TRBV7-2
j_call: TRBJ2-1

cdr3_aa: CASCRDSNYEQYF
cdr3_nt: TGTGCCAGCTGCCGGGACAGCAACTACGAGCAGTACTTC
clone_size: few
d_call: TRBD1
v_call: TRBV12-3/TRBV12-4
j_call: TRBJ2-7

cdr3_aa: CASSITDREYTF
cdr3_nt: TGCGCCAGCAGCATAACGGACAGGGAGTACACCTTC
clone_size: -
d_call: TRBD1
v_call: TRBV5-1
j_call: TRBJ1-2

cdr3_aa: CASSPQGVAGRIEQFF
cdr3_nt: TGTGCCAGCTCACCACAGGGGGTAGCGGGAAGGATCGAGCAGTTCTTC
clone_size: -
d_call: TRBD2
v_call: TRBV18
j_call: TRBJ2-1

cdr3_aa: CASSQRGGGHDEQYF
cdr3_nt: TGTGCCAGCAGCCAACGGGGGGGAGGGCATGACGAGCAGTACTTC
clone_size: many
d_call: TRBD2
v_call: TRBV7-2
j_call: TRBJ2-7

cdr3_aa: CASSLSGRYTQYF
cdr3_nt: TGTGCCAGCAGCTTGAGCGGGAGATATACGCAGTATTTT
clone_size: few
d_call: TRBD2
v_call: TRBV7-2
j_call: TRBJ2-3

cdr3_aa: CASSPRDRGDTDTQYF
cdr3_nt: TGTGCCAGCTCACCCCGGGACAGGGGCGACACAGATACGCAGTATTTT
clone_size: few
d_call: TRBD1
v_call: TRBV18
j_call: TRBJ2-3

cdr3_aa: CASRPDPADEQYF
cdr3_nt: TGTGCCAGCAGACCAGACCCGGCTGACGAGCAGTACTTC
clone_size: -
d_call: -
v_call: TRBV5-6
j_call: TRBJ2-7

cdr3_aa: CSARGPGAALGTGELFF
cdr3_nt: TGCAGTGCTAGAGGGCCTGGGGCGGCGTTAGGGACCGGGGAGCTGTTTTTT
clone_size: -
d_call: -
v_call: TRBV20-1
j_call: TRBJ2-2

cdr3_aa: CASSLNRDGGYTF
cdr3_nt: TGTGCCAGCTCACTAAACCGGGACGGCGGCTACACCTTC
clone_size: -
d_call: -
v_call: TRBV18
j_call: TRBJ1-2

cdr3_aa: CASSLSWREGYEQFF
cdr3_nt: TGTGCCAGCAGCCTTTCGTGGCGGGAGGGATATGAGCAGTTCTTC
clone_size: -
d_call: TRBD2
v_call: TRBV7-2
j_call: TRBJ2-1

cdr3_aa: CASTRERSSYNEQFF
cdr3_nt: TGTGCCAGCACCAGAGAACGTAGCTCCTACAATGAGCAGTTCTTC
clone_size: -
d_call: -
v_call: TRBV12-3/TRBV12-4
j_call: TRBJ2-1

cdr3_aa: CASSQLRGGSHEQYF
cdr3_nt: TGTGCCAGCAGCCAACTTCGAGGAGGGAGCCACGAGCAGTACTTC
clone_size: -
d_call: -
v_call: TRBV5-5
j_call: TRBJ2-7

cdr3_aa: CASSYGDLSYEQYF
cdr3_nt: TGTGCCAGCAGTTACGGGGACTTGTCCTACGAGCAGTACTTC
clone_size: -
d_call: -
v_call: TRBV6-2/TRBV6-3
j_call: TRBJ2-7

cdr3_aa: CSLQGPGETEAFF
cdr3_nt: TGCAGTCTACAGGGGCCAGGGGAGACTGAAGCTTTCTTT
clone_size: many
d_call: TRBD1
v_call: TRBV29-1
j_call: TRBJ1-1